Described below is a single T cell receptor beta chain sequence and its context. Using immunoSEQ multiplex PCR, the repertoire was profiled, and TCRdb retains in-frame clones only, with some absent. Of 1,500 to 2,000 clones in the sample, approximately 95% were seen once. These data come from a study of chemoradiotherapy in HPV16-positive cancers. The CDR3 is 15 residues long. The trim removed 4 bases at V and 10 bases at J, leaving 8 bases unmatched. CDR1 is KGHSH, CDR2 LQKENI, per germline. Sequenced here: tumor tissue, sampled from a patient who underwent chemoradiotherapy. The clonotype comes from a human donor with HPV-associated anogenital cancer. V and J are TRBV18 and TRBJ1-6; 9 bases match TRBD1. CDR3 bases: TGTGCCAGCTCACGGGAACCCGGGACAGGGTCACCCCTCCACTTT. Protein sequence: CASSREPGTGSPLHF.